The 16 T cell receptor beta chains given below trace back to one sample, sequenced in a study of T cells expressing NK-cell markers. TCRdb reanalyzed the 5' RACE reads and collapses them to one entry per CDR3 protein, without DNA. The record lists some 150,000 distinct CDR3 sequences, of which the ten most abundant hold 9% to 15%. The sequencing input was blood T cells: a sorted CD56 or NKG2C T cell subset, CD4+ or CD8+ T cells, or bulk PBMC T cells (not recorded which). These receptors originate from a man aged 18 to 30 in good health.

This sequence joins TRBV28 and TRBJ2-1. Germline V gene data show CDR1 as MDHEN and CDR2 as SYDVKM. The CDR3 is 13 amino acids. This CDR3 is CASSFEWLGEQFF.

The V and J genes are TRBV12-3 or TRBV12-4 and TRBJ2-3; absent DNA, TCRdb's TRBD2 call cannot be checked. The CDR3 contains 16 residues. The CDR3: CASSPLKREGPDTQYF.

The rearrangement uses TRBV29-1 and TRBJ2-7; no DNA is available, so the TRBD2 call from TCRdb remains unchecked. The CDR3 sequence is 15 residues long. CDR1 SQVTM and CDR2 ANQGSEA come from the germline V gene. The CDR3 region is CSVKIPGLGSYEQYF.

V is TRBV5-1 and J is TRBJ2-3; TCRdb selects TRBD1, and the lack of DNA leaves this call unchecked. Germline CDR1 reads SGHRS; CDR2 reads YFSETQ. There are 15 residues in the CDR3. The CDR3 reads CASSPRRGITDTQYF.

The V call is TRBV5-8, the J call TRBJ2-7; checking the TCRdb D call of TRBD1 is not possible without DNA. Germline CDR1 is SGHTS and CDR2 is YDEGEE. CDR3 size: 15 residues. The CDR3 loop reads CASRTGQAPSYEQYF.

This rearrangement joins TRBV25-1 to TRBJ2-6. The germline V gene encodes CDR1 MGHDK and CDR2 SYGVNS. CDR3 size: 14 residues. The CDR3 region is CAAMGASGANVLTF.

V is TRBV7-6 and J is TRBJ2-1; no DNA is available, so the TRBD2 call from TCRdb remains unchecked. Germline assignment: CDR1 SGHVS and CDR2 FNYEAQ. The CDR3 sequence is 20 residues long. CDR3 in amino acids: CASSYEFSGSDVSSYNEQFF.

The V and J genes are TRBV30 and TRBJ2-6; TCRdb names TRBD2, which stays unverified in the absence of DNA. This CDR3 spans 15 amino acids. CDR1 is GTSNPN and CDR2 is SVGIG in the germline V gene (reference sequence). The chain's CDR3 is CAWGGLAAGANVLTF.

This chain uses TRBV19 with TRBJ2-3; the D gene TCRdb calls, TRBD2, cannot be checked with no DNA. Germline V CDR1 and CDR2: LNHDA, SQIVND (reference sequence). The CDR3 contains 15 residues. This chain's CDR3 is CAIAAGTSGADTQYF.

The J gene is TRBJ1-1, the V gene TRBV2; TCRdb selects TRBD1, and the lack of DNA leaves this call unchecked. The CDR3 length is 12 residues. The V gene's germline CDR1 is SNHLY and CDR2 FYNNEI. The CDR3 protein is CASSVGGTEAFF.

J is TRBJ2-1 and V is TRBV7-9. CDR1 and CDR2 (germline): SEHNR, FQNEAQ (reference sequence). The CDR3 runs 12 residues. CDR3 amino acids: CASSRSGDEQFF.

V usage is TRBV19 and J usage is TRBJ1-4; TCRdb designates TRBD1, a call that cannot be tested without DNA. The CDR3 extends over 12 amino acids. Looked up from germline, CDR1 is LNHDA and CDR2 is SQIVND (reference sequence). The CDR3 is CASNLGDKKLFF.

Judged by frequency, this clonotype is medium-sized. This sequence joins TRBV6-2 or TRBV6-3 and TRBJ2-1; TCRdb designates TRBD2, a call that cannot be tested without DNA. From germline, CDR1 is MNHEY and CDR2 SVGEGT. This CDR3 is 14 amino acids long. The CDR3 sequence: CASSYLGDPLEQFF.

The gene calls are TRBV11-2 and TRBJ2-1; lacking DNA, the TRBD1 call made by TCRdb goes unchecked. From germline, CDR1 is SGHAT and CDR2 FQNNGV. The CDR3 length is 13 residues. This CDR3 reads CASTPGSYNEQFF.

The chain carries TRBV7-8 and TRBJ1-5. This CDR3 spans 14 amino acids. Germline V gene data show CDR1 as SGHVS and CDR2 as FQNEAQ. CDR3: CASSLGKGNQPQHF. Full variable domain (missing parts from reference TRBV7-8 and TRBJ1-5): GAGVSQSPRYKVAKRGQDVALRCDPISGHVSLFWYQQALGQGPEFLTYFQNEAQLDKSGLPSDRFFAERPEGSVSTLKIQRTQQEDSAVYLCASSLGKGNQPQHFGDGTRLSIL.

This chain uses TRBV5-1 with TRBJ2-1; TCRdb lists TRBD1, though no DNA is available to test this call. This CDR3 is built from 15 residues. The germline CDR1 and CDR2 sequences are SGHRS and YFSETQ. The CDR3 spells CASSMGQGTYNEQFF.